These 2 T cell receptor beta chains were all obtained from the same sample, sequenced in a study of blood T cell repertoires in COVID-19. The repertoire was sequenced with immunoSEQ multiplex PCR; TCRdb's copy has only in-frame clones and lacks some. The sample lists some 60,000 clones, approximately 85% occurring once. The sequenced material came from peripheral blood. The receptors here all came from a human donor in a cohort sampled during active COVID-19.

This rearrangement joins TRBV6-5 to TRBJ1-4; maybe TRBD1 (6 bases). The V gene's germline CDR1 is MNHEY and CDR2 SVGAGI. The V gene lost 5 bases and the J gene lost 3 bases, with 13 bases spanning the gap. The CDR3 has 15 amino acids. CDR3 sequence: CASSPRDKSNEKLFF. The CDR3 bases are TGTGCCAGCAGTCCCCGGGACAAGTCTAATGAAAAACTGTTTTTT.

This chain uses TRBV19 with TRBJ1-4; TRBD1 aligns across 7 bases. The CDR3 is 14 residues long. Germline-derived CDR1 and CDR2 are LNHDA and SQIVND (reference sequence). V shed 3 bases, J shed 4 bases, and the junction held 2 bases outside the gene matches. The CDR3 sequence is CASSIQGDNEKLFF. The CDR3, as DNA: TGTGCCAGTAGTATCCAGGGGGATAATGAAAAACTGTTTTTT. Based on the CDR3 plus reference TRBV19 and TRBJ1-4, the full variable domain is DGGITQSPKYLFRKEGQNVTLSCEQNLNHDAMYWYRQDPGQGLRLIYYSQIVNDFQKGDIAEGYSVSREKKESFPLTVTSAQKNPTAFYLCASSIQGDNEKLFFGSGTQLSVL.